Listed below are T cell receptor beta chains from one sample, sequenced in a study of cytomegalovirus exposure and HLA in healthy donors. The protocol was immunoSEQ multiplex PCR, while the TCRdb copy is restricted to in-frame clones and leaves out a portion. The sample shows about 160,000 clones, roughly 70% of them seen only once. Sample: PBMCs. The receptors here all came from a woman between 45 and 65 years old in good health and CMV-seropositive. Each CDR3 is given with its conserved first and last residue. A D gene is named only where the DNA matches it firmly. Size tells how often a clone was seen (once, few, many) or the class of an expanded clone, and some rows leave it out.

j_call: TRBJ1-5; clone_size: .; d_call: .; v_call: TRBV7-3; cdr3_length: 14; cdr3_aa: CASSKGHSGQPQHF; cdr3_nt: TGTGCCAGCAGCAAAGGACATTCGGGTCAGCCCCAGCATTTT
j_call: TRBJ1-5; clone_size: .; d_call: .; v_call: TRBV7-8; cdr3_length: 14; cdr3_aa: CASRGGRDNQPQHF; cdr3_nt: TGTGCCAGCAGGGGGGGACGGGACAATCAGCCCCAGCATTTT
j_call: TRBJ2-7; clone_size: .; d_call: TRBD1; v_call: TRBV9; cdr3_length: 15; cdr3_aa: CASSSRDRLGYEQYF; cdr3_nt: TGTGCCAGCAGCAGCCGGGACAGACTTGGCTACGAGCAGTACTTC
j_call: TRBJ2-3; clone_size: .; d_call: .; v_call: TRBV5-4; cdr3_length: 12; cdr3_aa: CALGTRSDTQYF; cdr3_nt: TGTGCCCTCGGAACTAGATCAGATACGCAGTATTTT
j_call: TRBJ1-6; clone_size: few; d_call: .; v_call: TRBV5-1; cdr3_length: 14; cdr3_aa: CASSLAQSHSPLHF; cdr3_nt: TGCGCCAGCAGCTTGGCCCAGTCGCATTCACCCCTCCACTTT
j_call: TRBJ2-7; clone_size: .; d_call: .; v_call: TRBV6-5; cdr3_length: 15; cdr3_aa: CASSYSSSFSYEQYF; cdr3_nt: TGTGCCAGCAGTTACTCGTCCAGTTTTTCCTACGAGCAGTACTTC
j_call: TRBJ2-7; clone_size: few; d_call: TRBD1; v_call: TRBV11-2; cdr3_length: 13; cdr3_aa: CASSWGQGYEQYF; cdr3_nt: TGTGCCAGCAGCTGGGGACAGGGTTACGAGCAGTACTTC
j_call: TRBJ2-7; clone_size: .; d_call: .; v_call: TRBV30; cdr3_length: 13; cdr3_aa: CAWSVGRMYEQYF; cdr3_nt: TGTGCCTGGAGTGTAGGCAGGATGTACGAGCAGTACTTC
j_call: TRBJ2-7; clone_size: .; d_call: .; v_call: TRBV6-5; cdr3_length: 13; cdr3_aa: CASSYSAGQEQYF; cdr3_nt: TGTGCCAGCAGTTACTCCGCAGGGCAGGAGCAGTACTTC
j_call: TRBJ1-2; clone_size: .; d_call: .; v_call: TRBV6-1; cdr3_length: 13; cdr3_aa: CAGAGGQNYGYTF; cdr3_nt: TGTGCCGGAGCAGGAGGACAGAACTATGGCTACACCTTC
j_call: TRBJ1-6; clone_size: .; d_call: .; v_call: TRBV14; cdr3_length: 15; cdr3_aa: CASSQAGGEEPPLHF; cdr3_nt: TGTGCCAGCAGCCAGGCGGGGGGGGAGGAGCCACCCCTCCACTTT
j_call: TRBJ1-6; clone_size: .; d_call: TRBD1; v_call: TRBV7-3; cdr3_length: 15; cdr3_aa: CASSLLGTGNSPLHF; cdr3_nt: TGTGCCAGCAGCCTCCTCGGGACAGGGAACTCACCCCTCCACTTT
j_call: TRBJ2-7; clone_size: once; d_call: TRBD1; v_call: TRBV5-1; cdr3_length: 15; cdr3_aa: CASSAGTGGFGGQYF; cdr3_nt: TGCGCCAGCAGCGCGGGGACAGGGGGCTTTGGTGGGCAGTACTTC
j_call: TRBJ2-3; clone_size: once; d_call: .; v_call: TRBV5-1; cdr3_length: 15; cdr3_aa: CASSLRGRETDTQYF; cdr3_nt: TGCGCCAGCAGCTTGCGAGGACGGGAGACGGATACGCAGTATTTT
j_call: TRBJ2-5; clone_size: .; d_call: TRBD2; v_call: TRBV7-9; cdr3_length: 16; cdr3_aa: CASSSGLAGIQETQYF; cdr3_nt: TGTGCCAGCAGCTCGGGACTAGCGGGGATCCAAGAGACCCAGTACTTC
j_call: TRBJ2-1; clone_size: .; d_call: .; v_call: TRBV5-6; cdr3_length: 15; cdr3_aa: CASSLDSDENNEQFF; cdr3_nt: TGTGCCAGCAGCTTGGACAGTGATGAGAACAATGAGCAGTTCTTC
j_call: TRBJ1-2; clone_size: .; d_call: .; v_call: TRBV5-4; cdr3_length: 12; cdr3_aa: CASSLSQDGYTF; cdr3_nt: TGTGCCAGCAGCTTGTCCCAGGATGGCTACACCTTC
j_call: TRBJ2-3; clone_size: few; d_call: .; v_call: TRBV9; cdr3_length: 15; cdr3_aa: CASSVAPDITDTQYF; cdr3_nt: TGTGCCAGCAGCGTAGCCCCCGACATAACAGATACGCAGTATTTT
j_call: TRBJ1-1; clone_size: .; d_call: .; v_call: TRBV30; cdr3_length: 14; cdr3_aa: CAWSPNTRNTEAFF; cdr3_nt: TGTGCCTGGAGCCCGAACACCCGGAACACTGAAGCTTTCTTT
j_call: TRBJ2-5; clone_size: .; d_call: TRBD2; v_call: TRBV6-1; cdr3_length: 16; cdr3_aa: CASSEWGTSGGETQYF; cdr3_nt: TGTGCCAGCAGTGAATGGGGGACTAGCGGGGGTGAGACCCAGTACTTC
j_call: TRBJ1-5; clone_size: few; d_call: .; v_call: TRBV6-5; cdr3_length: 14; cdr3_aa: CASSSSTEYQPQHF; cdr3_nt: TGTGCCAGCAGTTCTTCCACAGAATATCAGCCCCAGCATTTT
j_call: TRBJ2-2; clone_size: .; d_call: .; v_call: TRBV19; cdr3_length: 14; cdr3_aa: CATQRDIYTGELFF; cdr3_nt: TGTGCCACTCAGAGGGACATATACACCGGGGAGCTGTTTTTT
j_call: TRBJ2-1; clone_size: .; d_call: .; v_call: TRBV7-8; cdr3_length: 13; cdr3_aa: CASSSVPYNEQFF; cdr3_nt: TGTGCCAGCAGCTCGGTACCCTACAATGAGCAGTTCTTC
j_call: TRBJ1-6; clone_size: .; d_call: TRBD1; v_call: TRBV2; cdr3_length: 15; cdr3_aa: CASSVLQGHNSPLHF; cdr3_nt: TGTGCCAGCAGTGTCTTACAGGGGCATAATTCACCCCTCCACTTT
j_call: TRBJ2-5; clone_size: few; d_call: .; v_call: TRBV5-6; cdr3_length: 15; cdr3_aa: CASSHSRNPRGTQYF; cdr3_nt: TGTGCCAGCAGCCACAGTAGGAACCCTAGGGGGACCCAGTACTTC
j_call: TRBJ2-7; clone_size: .; d_call: .; v_call: TRBV2; cdr3_length: 15; cdr3_aa: CASSEGAGVSYEQYF; cdr3_nt: TGTGCCAGCAGTGAGGGGGCAGGCGTTTCCTACGAGCAGTACTTC
j_call: TRBJ1-4; clone_size: once; d_call: .; v_call: TRBV21-1; cdr3_length: 13; cdr3_aa: CASTTETNEKLFF; cdr3_nt: TGTGCCAGCACCACAGAAACTAATGAAAAACTGTTTTTT
j_call: TRBJ2-7; clone_size: .; d_call: TRBD1; v_call: TRBV27; cdr3_length: 13; cdr3_aa: CASSRPGQGKEYF; cdr3_nt: TGTGCCAGCAGTCGTCCGGGACAGGGGAAGGAGTACTTC
j_call: TRBJ1-1; clone_size: .; d_call: TRBD1; v_call: TRBV2; cdr3_length: 15; cdr3_aa: CASSPSLGGTGDVFF; cdr3_nt: TGTGCCAGCAGTCCAAGCCTTGGGGGGACAGGGGATGTTTTCTTT
j_call: TRBJ1-4; clone_size: .; d_call: .; v_call: TRBV5-1; cdr3_length: 14; cdr3_aa: CASRPQGINEKLFF; cdr3_nt: TGCGCCAGCAGGCCACAGGGCATTAATGAAAAACTGTTTTTT
j_call: TRBJ2-1; clone_size: few; d_call: TRBD1; v_call: TRBV13; cdr3_length: 14; cdr3_aa: CASSPQTGVNEQFF; cdr3_nt: TGTGCCAGCAGCCCGCAGACAGGGGTCAATGAGCAGTTCTTC
j_call: TRBJ2-1; clone_size: .; d_call: .; v_call: TRBV29-1; cdr3_length: 14; cdr3_aa: CSVRGGAGADEQFF; cdr3_nt: TGCAGCGTGAGGGGGGGGGCCGGTGCAGATGAGCAGTTCTTC
j_call: TRBJ2-6; clone_size: .; d_call: .; v_call: TRBV6-5; cdr3_length: 14; cdr3_aa: CASRGQSGANVLTF; cdr3_nt: TGTGCCAGCCGTGGTCAGTCTGGGGCCAACGTCCTGACTTTC
j_call: TRBJ2-5; clone_size: .; d_call: TRBD2; v_call: TRBV5-1; cdr3_length: 16; cdr3_aa: CASSRDGLAGDKTQYF; cdr3_nt: TGCGCCAGCAGCAGGGATGGACTAGCGGGGGATAAGACCCAGTACTTC
j_call: TRBJ2-5; clone_size: .; d_call: .; v_call: TRBV15; cdr3_length: 14; cdr3_aa: CATSGGTVPETQYF; cdr3_nt: TGTGCCACCAGCGGCGGGACAGTACCAGAGACCCAGTACTTC
j_call: TRBJ1-3; clone_size: .; d_call: TRBD1; v_call: TRBV10-3; cdr3_length: 15; cdr3_aa: CAISGRQGTGNTIYF; cdr3_nt: TGTGCCATCAGTGGTCGACAGGGTACTGGAAACACCATATATTTT
j_call: TRBJ2-3; clone_size: few; d_call: TRBD2; v_call: TRBV5-4; cdr3_length: 18; cdr3_aa: CASSLAGTSGGSTDTQYF; cdr3_nt: TGTGCCAGCAGCTTGGCGGGGACTAGCGGGGGGAGCACAGATACGCAGTATTTT
j_call: TRBJ2-3; clone_size: .; d_call: .; v_call: TRBV4-1; cdr3_length: 13; cdr3_aa: CASSQRVTDTQYF; cdr3_nt: TGCGCCAGCAGCCAACGAGTAACAGATACGCAGTATTTT
j_call: TRBJ2-1; clone_size: .; d_call: .; v_call: TRBV11-2; cdr3_length: 13; cdr3_aa: CASSLNRDNEQFF; cdr3_nt: TGTGCCAGCAGCTTAAACAGGGACAATGAGCAGTTCTTC
j_call: TRBJ1-1; clone_size: .; d_call: .; v_call: TRBV5-1; cdr3_length: 16; cdr3_aa: CASSFRGRGQNTEAFF; cdr3_nt: TGCGCCAGCAGCTTTAGGGGCCGGGGACAGAACACTGAAGCTTTCTTT
j_call: TRBJ1-1; clone_size: few; d_call: .; v_call: TRBV18; cdr3_length: 13; cdr3_aa: CASSSTEGTEAFF; cdr3_nt: TGTGCCAGCTCGTCTACGGAGGGCACTGAAGCTTTCTTT
j_call: TRBJ1-2; clone_size: .; d_call: TRBD1; v_call: TRBV5-1; cdr3_length: 14; cdr3_aa: CASSLGTGGYGYTF; cdr3_nt: TGCGCCAGCAGCTTGGGGACAGGGGGCTATGGCTACACCTTC
j_call: TRBJ2-5; clone_size: .; d_call: TRBD2; v_call: TRBV5-1; cdr3_length: 16; cdr3_aa: CASSLSGGNLQETQYF; cdr3_nt: TGCGCCAGCAGCCTTAGCGGGGGGAATTTACAAGAGACCCAGTACTTC
j_call: TRBJ1-1; clone_size: .; d_call: .; v_call: TRBV12-5; cdr3_length: 16; cdr3_aa: CASGFRGGTPNTEAFF; cdr3_nt: TGTGCTAGTGGTTTTCGGGGGGGGACCCCGAACACTGAAGCTTTCTTT
j_call: TRBJ1-5; clone_size: .; d_call: .; v_call: TRBV27; cdr3_length: 14; cdr3_aa: CASSKAGEVQPQHF; cdr3_nt: TGTGCCAGCAGTAAGGCAGGGGAAGTTCAGCCCCAGCATTTT
j_call: TRBJ1-2; clone_size: .; d_call: .; v_call: TRBV19; cdr3_length: 13; cdr3_aa: CASSILRAYGYTF; cdr3_nt: TGTGCCAGTAGTATACTTCGAGCCTACGGCTACACCTTC
j_call: TRBJ2-3; clone_size: .; d_call: TRBD2; v_call: TRBV5-1; cdr3_length: 15; cdr3_aa: CASSSGGGHTDTQYF; cdr3_nt: TGCGCCAGCAGCTCGGGGGGGGGCCACACAGATACGCAGTATTTT
j_call: TRBJ1-5; clone_size: .; d_call: .; v_call: TRBV15; cdr3_length: 16; cdr3_aa: CATSRDREGVDQPQHF; cdr3_nt: TGTGCCACCAGCAGAGATAGAGAGGGGGTCGATCAGCCCCAGCATTTT
j_call: TRBJ1-2; clone_size: .; d_call: .; v_call: TRBV5-1; cdr3_length: 15; cdr3_aa: CASSRAGSIKHGYTF; cdr3_nt: TGCGCCAGCAGCCGGGCGGGATCTATCAAACATGGCTACACCTTC
j_call: TRBJ1-4; clone_size: .; d_call: .; v_call: TRBV27; cdr3_length: 12; cdr3_aa: CASWSGDEKLFF; cdr3_nt: TGTGCCAGCTGGTCAGGCGATGAAAAACTGTTTTTT
j_call: TRBJ1-1; clone_size: .; d_call: .; v_call: TRBV18; cdr3_length: 14; cdr3_aa: CASSPTSRESEAFF; cdr3_nt: TGTGCCAGCTCACCAACCTCCCGGGAGTCTGAAGCTTTCTTT
j_call: TRBJ1-5; clone_size: .; d_call: .; v_call: TRBV2; cdr3_length: 12; cdr3_aa: CASSRIDQPQHF; cdr3_nt: TGTGCCAGCTCGCGGATAGATCAGCCCCAGCATTTT
j_call: TRBJ2-3; clone_size: few; d_call: TRBD2; v_call: TRBV7-3; cdr3_length: 16; cdr3_aa: CASSPSGGEGTDTQYF; cdr3_nt: TGTGCCAGCAGCCCCAGCGGGGGGGAGGGAACAGATACGCAGTATTTT
j_call: TRBJ2-5; clone_size: .; d_call: .; v_call: TRBV30; cdr3_length: 14; cdr3_aa: CAWSLNWGGETQYF; cdr3_nt: TGTGCCTGGAGTTTAAATTGGGGGGGCGAGACCCAGTACTTC
j_call: TRBJ1-4; clone_size: .; d_call: .; v_call: TRBV18; cdr3_length: 13; cdr3_aa: CASSPTAKEKLFF; cdr3_nt: TGTGCCAGCTCACCGACAGCGAAAGAAAAACTGTTTTTT
j_call: TRBJ2-7; clone_size: .; d_call: TRBD2; v_call: TRBV29-1; cdr3_length: 15; cdr3_aa: CSVGMKRGPIHEQYF; cdr3_nt: TGCAGCGTTGGGATGAAGCGGGGGCCCATCCACGAGCAGTACTTC
j_call: TRBJ1-6; clone_size: .; d_call: TRBD1; v_call: TRBV5-1; cdr3_length: 15; cdr3_aa: CASSPGGQGLDPLHF; cdr3_nt: TGCGCCAGCAGCCCGGGGGGACAGGGGTTAGATCCCCTCCACTTT